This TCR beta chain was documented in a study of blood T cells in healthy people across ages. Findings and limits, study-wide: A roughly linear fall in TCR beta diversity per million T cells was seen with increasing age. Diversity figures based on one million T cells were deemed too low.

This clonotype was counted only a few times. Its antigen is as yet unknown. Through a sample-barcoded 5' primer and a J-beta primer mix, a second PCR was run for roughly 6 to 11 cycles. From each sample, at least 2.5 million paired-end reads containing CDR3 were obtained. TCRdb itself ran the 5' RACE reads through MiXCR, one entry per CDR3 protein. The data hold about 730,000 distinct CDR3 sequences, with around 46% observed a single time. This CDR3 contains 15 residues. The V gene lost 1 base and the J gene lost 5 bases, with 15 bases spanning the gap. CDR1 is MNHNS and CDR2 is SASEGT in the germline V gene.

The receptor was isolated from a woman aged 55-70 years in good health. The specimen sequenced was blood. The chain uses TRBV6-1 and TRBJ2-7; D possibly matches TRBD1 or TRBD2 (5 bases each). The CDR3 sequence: CASSEVGQGRNEQYF. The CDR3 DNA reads TGTGCCAGCAGTGAAGTGGGGCAGGGACGCAACGAGCAGTACTTC.